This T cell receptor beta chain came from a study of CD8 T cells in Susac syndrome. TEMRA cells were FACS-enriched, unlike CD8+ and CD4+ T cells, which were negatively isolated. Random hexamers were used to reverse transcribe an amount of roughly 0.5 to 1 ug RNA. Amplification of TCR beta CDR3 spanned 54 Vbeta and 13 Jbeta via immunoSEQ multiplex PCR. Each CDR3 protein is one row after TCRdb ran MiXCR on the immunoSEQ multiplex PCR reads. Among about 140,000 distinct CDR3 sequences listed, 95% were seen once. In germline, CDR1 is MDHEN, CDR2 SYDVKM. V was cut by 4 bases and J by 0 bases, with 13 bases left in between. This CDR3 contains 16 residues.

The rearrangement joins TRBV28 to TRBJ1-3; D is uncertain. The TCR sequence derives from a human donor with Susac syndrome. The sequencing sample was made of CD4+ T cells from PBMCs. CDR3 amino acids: CASSSMAPASGNTIYF. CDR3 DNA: TGTGCCAGCAGTTCTATGGCTCCAGCCTCTGGAAACACCATATATTTT.